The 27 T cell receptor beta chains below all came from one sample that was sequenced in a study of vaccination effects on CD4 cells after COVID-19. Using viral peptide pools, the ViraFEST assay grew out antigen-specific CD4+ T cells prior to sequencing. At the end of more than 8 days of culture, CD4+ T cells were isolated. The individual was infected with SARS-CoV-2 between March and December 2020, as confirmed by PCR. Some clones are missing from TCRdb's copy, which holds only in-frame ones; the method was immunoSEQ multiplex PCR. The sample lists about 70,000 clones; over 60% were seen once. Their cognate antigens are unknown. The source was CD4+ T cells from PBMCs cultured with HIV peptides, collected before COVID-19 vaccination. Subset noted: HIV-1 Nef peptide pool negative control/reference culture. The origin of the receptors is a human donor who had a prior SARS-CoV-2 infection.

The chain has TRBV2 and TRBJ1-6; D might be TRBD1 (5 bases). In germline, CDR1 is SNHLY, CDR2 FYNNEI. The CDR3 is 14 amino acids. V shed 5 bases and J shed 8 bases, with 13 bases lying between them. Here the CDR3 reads CASSPGTIHSPLHF. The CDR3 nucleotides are TGTGCCAGCAGTCCCGGGACGATACATTCACCCCTCCACTTT.

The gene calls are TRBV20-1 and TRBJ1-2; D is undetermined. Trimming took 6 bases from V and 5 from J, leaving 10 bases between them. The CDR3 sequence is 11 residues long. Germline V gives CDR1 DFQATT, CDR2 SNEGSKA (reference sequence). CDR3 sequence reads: CSAGLGYGYTF. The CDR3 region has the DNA TGCAGTGCGGGCCTGGGGTATGGCTACACCTTC.

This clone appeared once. CDR3 in amino acids: CASSGGQGNYGYTF. CDR3 DNA: TGCGCCAGCAGCGGCGGACAGGGCAACTATGGCTACACCTTC. V usage is TRBV5-1 and J usage is TRBJ1-2; the match to TRBD1 covers 8 bases. Unmatched junction bases numbered 4, after V lost 4 bases and J lost 2 bases. This CDR3 spans 14 amino acids. CDR1 SGHRS and CDR2 YFSETQ come from the germline V gene. Combining the CDR3 with reference TRBV5-1 and TRBJ1-2 gives the whole variable domain KAGVTQTPRYLIKTRGQQVTLSCSPISGHRSVSWYQQTPGQGLQFLFEYFSETQRNKGNFPGRFSGRQFSNSRSEMNVSTLELGDSALYLCASSGGQGNYGYTFGSGTRLTVV.

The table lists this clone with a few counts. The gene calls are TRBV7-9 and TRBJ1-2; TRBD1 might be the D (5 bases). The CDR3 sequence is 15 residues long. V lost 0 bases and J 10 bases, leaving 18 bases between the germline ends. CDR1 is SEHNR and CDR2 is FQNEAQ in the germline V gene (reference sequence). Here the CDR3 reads CASSLAETDHTLYTF. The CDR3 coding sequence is TGTGCCAGCAGCTTAGCAGAGACAGACCATACACTCTACACCTTC.

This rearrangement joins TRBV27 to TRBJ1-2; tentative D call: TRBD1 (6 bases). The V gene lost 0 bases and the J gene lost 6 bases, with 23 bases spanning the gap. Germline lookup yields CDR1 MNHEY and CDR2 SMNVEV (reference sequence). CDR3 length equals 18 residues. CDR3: CASSLSRKQGLGANGYTF. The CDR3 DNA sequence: TGTGCCAGCAGTTTATCGAGAAAACAGGGACTCGGGGCTAATGGCTACACCTTC.

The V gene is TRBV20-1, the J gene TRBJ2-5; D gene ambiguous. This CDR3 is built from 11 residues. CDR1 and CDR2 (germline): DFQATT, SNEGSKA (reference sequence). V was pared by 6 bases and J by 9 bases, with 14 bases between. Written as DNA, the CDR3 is TGCAGTGCCCAAAAGGAGTTTTCCCAGTACTTC. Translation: CSAQKEFSQYF.

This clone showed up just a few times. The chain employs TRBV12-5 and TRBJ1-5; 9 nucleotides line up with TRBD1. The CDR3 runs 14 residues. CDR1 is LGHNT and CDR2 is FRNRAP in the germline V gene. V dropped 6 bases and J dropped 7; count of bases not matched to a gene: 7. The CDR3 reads CASGSGQGRQPQHF. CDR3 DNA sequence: TGTGCTAGTGGCTCGGGACAGGGCAGGCAGCCCCAGCATTTT.

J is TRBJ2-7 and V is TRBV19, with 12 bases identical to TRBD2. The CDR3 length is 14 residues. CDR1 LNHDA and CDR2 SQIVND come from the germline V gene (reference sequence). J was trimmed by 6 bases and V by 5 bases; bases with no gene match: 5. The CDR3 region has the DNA TGTGCCAGTAGTGATCTAGCGGGGGGGCCCGAGCAGTACTTC. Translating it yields CASSDLAGGPEQYF. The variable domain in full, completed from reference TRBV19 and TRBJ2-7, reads DGGITQSPKYLFRKEGQNVTLSCEQNLNHDAMYWYRQDPGQGLRLIYYSQIVNDFQKGDIAEGYSVSREKKESFPLTVTSAQKNPTAFYLCASSDLAGGPEQYFGPGTRLTVT.

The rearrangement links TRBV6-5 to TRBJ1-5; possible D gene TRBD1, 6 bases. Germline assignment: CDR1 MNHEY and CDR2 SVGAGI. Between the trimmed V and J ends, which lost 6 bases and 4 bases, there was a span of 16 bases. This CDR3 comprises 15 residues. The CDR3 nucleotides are TGTGCCAGCAGCCAACAGGGTGGCCAAAATCAGCCCCAGCATTTT. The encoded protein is CASSQQGGQNQPQHF.

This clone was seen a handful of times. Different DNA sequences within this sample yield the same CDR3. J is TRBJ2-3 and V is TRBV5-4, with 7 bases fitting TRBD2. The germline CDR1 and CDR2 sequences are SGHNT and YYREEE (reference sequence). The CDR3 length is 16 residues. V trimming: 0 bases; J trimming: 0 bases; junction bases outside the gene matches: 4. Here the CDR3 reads CASSLGAGVSTDTQYF. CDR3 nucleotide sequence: TGTGCCAGCAGCTTGGGTGCGGGAGTTAGCACAGATACGCAGTATTTT.

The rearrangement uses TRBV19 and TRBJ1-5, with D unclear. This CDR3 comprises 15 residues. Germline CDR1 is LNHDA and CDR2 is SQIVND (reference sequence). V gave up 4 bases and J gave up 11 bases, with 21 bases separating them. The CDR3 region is CASSRYDGGLGTQHF. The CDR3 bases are TGTGCCAGTAGTAGATATGACGGAGGCTTAGGGACCCAGCATTTT.

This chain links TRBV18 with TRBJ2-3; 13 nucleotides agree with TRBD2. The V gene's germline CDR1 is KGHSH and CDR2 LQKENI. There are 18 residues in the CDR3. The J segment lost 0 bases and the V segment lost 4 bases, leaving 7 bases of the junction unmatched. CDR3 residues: CASSRTSGSLFSTDTQYF. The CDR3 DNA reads TGTGCCAGCTCACGGACTAGCGGGAGCCTCTTTAGCACAGATACGCAGTATTTT.

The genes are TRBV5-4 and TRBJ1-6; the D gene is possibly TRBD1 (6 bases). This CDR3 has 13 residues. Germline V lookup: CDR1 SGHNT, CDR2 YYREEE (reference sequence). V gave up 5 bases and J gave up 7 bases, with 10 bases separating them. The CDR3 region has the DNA TGTGCCAGCAGTACAGGGTACAATTCACCCCTCCACTTT. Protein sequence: CASSTGYNSPLHF.

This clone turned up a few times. CDR3 DNA: TGCGCCAGCAGCTCGGACAGCTACGGTGAGCAGTTCTTC. Its protein product is CASSSDSYGEQFF. The rearrangement joins TRBV5-1 to TRBJ2-1, with D possibly being TRBD1 (6 bases). This CDR3 region has 13 residues. Trimming shortened V by 3 bases and J by 9 bases, and 13 bases separated the two germline ends. CDR1 SGHRS and CDR2 YFSETQ come from the germline V gene.

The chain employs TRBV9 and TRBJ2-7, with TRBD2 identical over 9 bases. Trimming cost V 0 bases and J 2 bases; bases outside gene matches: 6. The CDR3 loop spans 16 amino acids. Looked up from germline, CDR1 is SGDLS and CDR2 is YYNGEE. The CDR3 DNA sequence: TGTGCCAGCAGCGTAGGCGCGGGAGGGCCCCCCTACGAGCAGTACTTC. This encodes CASSVGAGGPPYEQYF. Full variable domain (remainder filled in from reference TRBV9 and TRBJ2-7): DSGVTQTPKHLITATGQRVTLRCSPRSGDLSVYWYQQSLDQGLQFLIQYYNGEERAKGNILERFSAQQFPDLHSELNLSSLELGDSALYFCASSVGAGGPPYEQYFGPGTRLTVT.

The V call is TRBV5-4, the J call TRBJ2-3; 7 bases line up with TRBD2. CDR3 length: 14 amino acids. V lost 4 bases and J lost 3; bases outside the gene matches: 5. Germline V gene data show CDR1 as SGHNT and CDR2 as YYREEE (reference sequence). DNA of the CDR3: TGTGCCAGCAGCGCCGGGGGGAATACAGATACGCAGTATTTT. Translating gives CASSAGGNTDTQYF.

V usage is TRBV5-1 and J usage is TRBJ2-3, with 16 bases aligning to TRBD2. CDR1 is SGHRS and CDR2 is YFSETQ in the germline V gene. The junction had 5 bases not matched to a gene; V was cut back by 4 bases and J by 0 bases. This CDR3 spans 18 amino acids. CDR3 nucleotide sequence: TGCGCCAGCAGCACGGGACTAGCGGGGGGGGCTAGCACAGATACGCAGTATTTT. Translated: CASSTGLAGGASTDTQYF.

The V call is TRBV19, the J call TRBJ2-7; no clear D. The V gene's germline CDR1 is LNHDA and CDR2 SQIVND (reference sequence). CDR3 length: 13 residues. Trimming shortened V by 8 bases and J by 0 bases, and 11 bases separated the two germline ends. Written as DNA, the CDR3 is TGTGCCAGTGCATTGATGCTCTCCTACGAGCAGTACTTC. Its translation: CASALMLSYEQYF.

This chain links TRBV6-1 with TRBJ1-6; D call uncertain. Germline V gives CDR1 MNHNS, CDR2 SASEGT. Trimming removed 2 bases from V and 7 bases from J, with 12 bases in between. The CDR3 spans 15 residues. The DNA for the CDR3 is TGTGCCAGCAGTGAATCCGGAGGGCGCAATTCACCCCTCCACTTT. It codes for CASSESGGRNSPLHF.

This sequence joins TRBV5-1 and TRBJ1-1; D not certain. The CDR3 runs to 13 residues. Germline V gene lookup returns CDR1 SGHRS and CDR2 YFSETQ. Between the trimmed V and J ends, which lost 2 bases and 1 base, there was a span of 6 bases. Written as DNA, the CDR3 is TGCGCCAGCAGCTTACAGTCGAACACTGAAGCTTTCTTT. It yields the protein CASSLQSNTEAFF.

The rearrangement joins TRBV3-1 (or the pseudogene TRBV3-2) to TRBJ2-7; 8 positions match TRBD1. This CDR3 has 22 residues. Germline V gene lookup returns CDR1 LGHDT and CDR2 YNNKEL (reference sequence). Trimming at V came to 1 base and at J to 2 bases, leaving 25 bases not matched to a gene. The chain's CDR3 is CASSQAYPRPQGAPMGTYEQYF. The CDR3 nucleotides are TGTGCCAGCAGCCAAGCTTATCCCCGGCCCCAGGGGGCCCCCATGGGGACCTACGAGCAGTACTTC.

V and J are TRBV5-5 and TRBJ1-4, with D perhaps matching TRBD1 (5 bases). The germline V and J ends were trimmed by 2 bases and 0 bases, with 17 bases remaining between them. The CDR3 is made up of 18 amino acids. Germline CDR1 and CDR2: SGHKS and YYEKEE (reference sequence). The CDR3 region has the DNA TGTGCCAGCAGCTTTCAGCGGGACCTAATTACAACTAATGAAAAACTGTTTTTT. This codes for CASSFQRDLITTNEKLFF.

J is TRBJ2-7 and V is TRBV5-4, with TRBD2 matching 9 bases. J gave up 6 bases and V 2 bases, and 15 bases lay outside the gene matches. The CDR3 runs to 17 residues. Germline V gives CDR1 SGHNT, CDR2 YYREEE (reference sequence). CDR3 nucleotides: TGTGCCAGCAGCTTTCGGGTTTCAAGCGGGAGGCCCTCCGAGCAGTACTTC. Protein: CASSFRVSSGRPSEQYF.

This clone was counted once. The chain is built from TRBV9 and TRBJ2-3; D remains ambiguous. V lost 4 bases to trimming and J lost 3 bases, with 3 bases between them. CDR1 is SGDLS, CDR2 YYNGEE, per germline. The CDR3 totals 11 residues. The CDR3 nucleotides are TGTGCCAGCAGCCTAACAGATACGCAGTATTTT. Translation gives CASSLTDTQYF.

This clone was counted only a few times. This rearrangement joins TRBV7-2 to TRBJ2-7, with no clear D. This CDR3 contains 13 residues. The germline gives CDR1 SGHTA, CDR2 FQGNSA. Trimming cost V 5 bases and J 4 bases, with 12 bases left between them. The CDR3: CASSLPRLYEQYF. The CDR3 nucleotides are TGTGCCAGCAGCCTTCCAAGGCTGTACGAGCAGTACTTC.

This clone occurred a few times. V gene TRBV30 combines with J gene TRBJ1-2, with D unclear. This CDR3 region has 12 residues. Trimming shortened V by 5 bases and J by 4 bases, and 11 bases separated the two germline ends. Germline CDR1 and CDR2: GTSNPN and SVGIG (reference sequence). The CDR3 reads CAWLRDSYGYTF. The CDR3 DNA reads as TGTGCCTGGTTGAGGGATTCCTATGGCTACACCTTC.

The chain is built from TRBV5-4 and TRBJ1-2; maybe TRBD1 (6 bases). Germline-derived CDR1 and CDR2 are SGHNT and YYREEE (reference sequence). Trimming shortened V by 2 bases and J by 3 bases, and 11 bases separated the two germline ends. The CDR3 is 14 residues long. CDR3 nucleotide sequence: TGTGCCAGCAGCTTCCGAGGGGGGGACTATGGCTACACCTTC. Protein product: CASSFRGGDYGYTF.